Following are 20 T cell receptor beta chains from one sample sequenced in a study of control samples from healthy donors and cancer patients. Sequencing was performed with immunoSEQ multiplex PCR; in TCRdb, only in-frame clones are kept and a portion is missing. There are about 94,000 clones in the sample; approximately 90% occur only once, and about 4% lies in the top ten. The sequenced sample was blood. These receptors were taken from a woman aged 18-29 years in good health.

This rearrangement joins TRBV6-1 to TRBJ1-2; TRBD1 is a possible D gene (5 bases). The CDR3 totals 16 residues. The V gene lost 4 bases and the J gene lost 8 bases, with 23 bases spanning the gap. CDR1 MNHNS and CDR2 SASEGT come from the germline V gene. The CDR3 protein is CASSVAVDRPEGGYTF. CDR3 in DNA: TGTGCCAGCAGTGTGGCGGTAGACAGACCCGAAGGGGGCTACACCTTC.

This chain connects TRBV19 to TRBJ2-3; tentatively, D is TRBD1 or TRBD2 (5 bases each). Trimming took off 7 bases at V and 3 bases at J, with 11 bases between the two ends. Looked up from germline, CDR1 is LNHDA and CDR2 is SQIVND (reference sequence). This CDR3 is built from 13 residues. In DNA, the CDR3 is TGTGCCAGTAATAGGGGCGGGACAGATACGCAGTATTTT. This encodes CASNRGGTDTQYF.

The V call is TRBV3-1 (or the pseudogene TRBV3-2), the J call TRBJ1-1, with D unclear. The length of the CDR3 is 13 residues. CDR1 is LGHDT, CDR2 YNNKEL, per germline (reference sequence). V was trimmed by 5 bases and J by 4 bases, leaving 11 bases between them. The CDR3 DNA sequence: TGTGCCAGCAGCTCATTCGGCGGCACTGAAGCTTTCTTT. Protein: CASSSFGGTEAFF.

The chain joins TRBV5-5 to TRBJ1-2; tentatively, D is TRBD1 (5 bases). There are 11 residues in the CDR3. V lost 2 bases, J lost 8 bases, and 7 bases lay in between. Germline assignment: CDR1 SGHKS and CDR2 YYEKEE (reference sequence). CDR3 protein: CASSFQGGYTF. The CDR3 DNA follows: TGTGCCAGCAGCTTCCAGGGCGGCTACACCTTC.

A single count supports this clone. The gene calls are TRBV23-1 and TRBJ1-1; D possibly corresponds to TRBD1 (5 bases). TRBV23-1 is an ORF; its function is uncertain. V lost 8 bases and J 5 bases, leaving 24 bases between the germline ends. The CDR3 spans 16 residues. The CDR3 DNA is TGCGCCAGCGGGCCCTGTTCGGGGGTGGGAGGGACTGAAGCTTTCTTT. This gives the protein CASGPCSGVGGTEAFF.

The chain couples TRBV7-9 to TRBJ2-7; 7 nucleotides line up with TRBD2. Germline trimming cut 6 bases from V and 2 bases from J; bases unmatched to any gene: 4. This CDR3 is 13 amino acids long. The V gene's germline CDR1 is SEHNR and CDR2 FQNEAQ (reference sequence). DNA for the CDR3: TGTGCCAGCAGGAGCGGGGAGACCTACGAGCAGTACTTC. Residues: CASRSGETYEQYF.

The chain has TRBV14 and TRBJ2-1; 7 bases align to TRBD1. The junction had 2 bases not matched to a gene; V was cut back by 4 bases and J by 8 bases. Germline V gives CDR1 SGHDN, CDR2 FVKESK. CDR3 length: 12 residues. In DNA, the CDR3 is TGTGCCAGCAGCCCCACAGGGGATGAGCAGTTCTTC. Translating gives CASSPTGDEQFF.

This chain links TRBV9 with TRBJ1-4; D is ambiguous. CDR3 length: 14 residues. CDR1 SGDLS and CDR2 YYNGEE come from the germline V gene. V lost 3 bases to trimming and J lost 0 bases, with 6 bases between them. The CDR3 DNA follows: TGTGCCAGCAGCGCAGATGCAACTAATGAAAAACTGTTTTTT. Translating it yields CASSADATNEKLFF.

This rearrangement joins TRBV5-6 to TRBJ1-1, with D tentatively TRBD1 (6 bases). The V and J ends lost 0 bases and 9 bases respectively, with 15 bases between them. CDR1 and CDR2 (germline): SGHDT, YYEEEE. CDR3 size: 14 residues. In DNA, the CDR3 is TGTGCCAGCAGCTTGGAACAGGGTGATATTAAAGCTTTCTTT. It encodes CASSLEQGDIKAFF.

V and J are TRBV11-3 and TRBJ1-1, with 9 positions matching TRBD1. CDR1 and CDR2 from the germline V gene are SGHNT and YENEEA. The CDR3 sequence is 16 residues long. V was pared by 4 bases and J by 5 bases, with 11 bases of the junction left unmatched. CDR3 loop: CASSSYPGQGRTEAFF. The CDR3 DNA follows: TGTGCCAGCAGCTCCTATCCGGGACAGGGAAGGACTGAAGCTTTCTTT.

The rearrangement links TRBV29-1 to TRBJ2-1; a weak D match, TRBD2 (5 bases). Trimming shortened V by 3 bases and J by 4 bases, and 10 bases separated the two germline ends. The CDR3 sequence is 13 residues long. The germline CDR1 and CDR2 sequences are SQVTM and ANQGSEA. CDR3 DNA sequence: TGCAGCGTTGATCGGACTGGATACAATGAGCAGTTCTTC. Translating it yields CSVDRTGYNEQFF.

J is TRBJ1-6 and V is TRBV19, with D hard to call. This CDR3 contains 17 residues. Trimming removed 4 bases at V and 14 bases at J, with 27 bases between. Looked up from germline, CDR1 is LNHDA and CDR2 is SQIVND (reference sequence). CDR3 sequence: CASSNFGGKPSVGALHF. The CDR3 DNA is TGTGCCAGTAGTAATTTTGGCGGCAAACCTTCTGTGGGTGCCCTCCACTTT.

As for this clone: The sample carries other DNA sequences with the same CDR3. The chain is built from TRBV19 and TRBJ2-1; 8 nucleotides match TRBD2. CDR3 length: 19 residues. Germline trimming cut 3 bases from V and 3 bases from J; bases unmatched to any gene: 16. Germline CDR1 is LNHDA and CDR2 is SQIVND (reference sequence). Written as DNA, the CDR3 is TGTGCCAGTAGTATTCTTGGCGGACTAGCAGGGCCCCTCTACAATGAGCAGTTCTTC. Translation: CASSILGGLAGPLYNEQFF.

The chain's CDR3 is CASSVAGTGGNYGYTF. The CDR3 DNA sequence: TGTGCCAGCAGCGTAGCTGGGACAGGGGGCAATTATGGCTACACCTTC. V is TRBV9 and J is TRBJ1-2; 12 bases map to TRBD1. This CDR3 contains 16 residues. Looked up from germline, CDR1 is SGDLS and CDR2 is YYNGEE. Trimming cost V 0 bases and J 5 bases; bases outside gene matches: 5.

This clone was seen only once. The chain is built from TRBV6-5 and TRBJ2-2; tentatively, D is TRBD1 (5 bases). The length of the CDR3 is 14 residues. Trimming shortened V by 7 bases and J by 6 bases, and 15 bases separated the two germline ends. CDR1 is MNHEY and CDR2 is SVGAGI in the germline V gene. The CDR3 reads CASNNLGVSGELFF. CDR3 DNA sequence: TGTGCCAGCAACAACCTAGGGGTTTCCGGGGAGCTGTTTTTT.

The CDR3 DNA reads TGTGCCACCGGACAGGACACATTAAATTCACCCCTCCACTTT. Encoded protein: CATGQDTLNSPLHF. The chain couples TRBV2 to TRBJ1-6; 7 bases align to TRBD1. The V gene end was trimmed by 10 bases and the J gene end by 7 bases; junction bases not matched to a gene: 10. The V gene's germline CDR1 is SNHLY and CDR2 FYNNEI. This CDR3 has 14 amino acids.

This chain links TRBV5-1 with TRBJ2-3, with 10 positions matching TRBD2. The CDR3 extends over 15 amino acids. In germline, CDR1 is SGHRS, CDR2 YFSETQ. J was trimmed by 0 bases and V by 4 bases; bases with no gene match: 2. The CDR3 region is CASSPAGGSTDTQYF. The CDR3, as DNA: TGCGCCAGCAGCCCAGCGGGGGGGAGCACAGATACGCAGTATTTT.

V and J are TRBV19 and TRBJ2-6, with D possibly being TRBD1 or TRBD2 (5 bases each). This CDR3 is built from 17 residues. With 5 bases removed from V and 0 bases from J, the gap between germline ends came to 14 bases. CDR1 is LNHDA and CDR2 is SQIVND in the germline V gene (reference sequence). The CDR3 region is CASSVSGTSSGANVLTF. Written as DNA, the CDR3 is TGTGCCAGTAGTGTGTCAGGGACCAGCTCTGGGGCCAACGTCCTGACTTTC.

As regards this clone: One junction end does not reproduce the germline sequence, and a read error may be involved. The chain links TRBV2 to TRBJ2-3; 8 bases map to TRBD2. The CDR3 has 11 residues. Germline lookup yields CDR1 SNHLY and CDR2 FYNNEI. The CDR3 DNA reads TGTGCCAGCAGAGCAGATTACGGGAGGGATTTT. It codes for CASRADYGRDF.

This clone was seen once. This chain's CDR3 is CASSQDWGGTEAFF. For the CDR3, the DNA is TGTGCCAGCAGCCAAGATTGGGGTGGCACTGAAGCTTTCTTT. The chain combines TRBV14 with TRBJ1-1; D unclear. This CDR3 region has 14 residues. The V gene's germline CDR1 is SGHDN and CDR2 FVKESK. V shed 0 bases and J shed 4 bases, with 9 bases lying between them.